These T cell receptor beta chains were read from a single sample in a study of T cells in Graves' hyperthyroidism and ophthalmopathy. TCRdb redid the calling of the multiplex PCR reads with MiXCR, one entry per CDR3 protein. The table lists approximately 610,000 distinct CDR3 sequences, roughly 17% of them singletons. The specimen sequenced was blood. Receptors originate from a woman between 18 and 30 years old with Graves' hyperthyroidism. CDR3s include the opening cysteine and the closing phenylalanine or tryptophan. D genes are given only for firm matches. Rows give clone size only sometimes, using once, few, many, or a class for an expanded clone.

CDR3 protein | CDR3 DNA | V gene | D gene | clone size | J gene
CASSQDRSTSGNNEQFF | TGTGCCAGCAGCCAAGATCGATCCACTAGCGGCAACAATGAGCAGTTCTTC | TRBV3-1 | TRBD2 | few | TRBJ2-1
CASSGGRWLPRNEQFF | TGTGCCAGCAGTGGGGGGAGGTGGCTTCCTCGGAATGAGCAGTTCTTC | TRBV6-2/TRBV6-3 | . | many | TRBJ2-1
CASSIGTDYSYEQYF | TGTGCCAGTAGTATAGGGACAGACTACTCCTACGAGCAGTACTTC | TRBV19 | . | few | TRBJ2-7
CSARDPTGGYEQYF | TGCAGTGCTAGGGACCCTACAGGGGGCTACGAGCAGTACTTC | TRBV20-1 | TRBD1 | . | TRBJ2-7
CASSVGTGKSSPLHF | TGTGCCAGCAGCGTAGGGACAGGGAAAAGTTCACCCCTCCACTTT | TRBV9 | TRBD1 | few | TRBJ1-6
CASSLRPELAKNIQYF | TGTGCCAGCAGCCTAAGGCCTGAACTAGCCAAAAACATTCAGTACTTC | TRBV2 | . | many | TRBJ2-4
CASRKGPTPGDIAF | TGCGCCAGCCGAAAGGGACCGACTCCGGGGGATATCGCCTTC | TRBV5-1 | . | . | TRBJ1-2
CASSVGTGFLRGYTF | TGTGCCAGCAGCGTAGGTACGGGGTTCCTCCGTGGCTACACCTTC | TRBV9 | . | few | TRBJ1-2
CASSPYSGTSSYNEQFF | TGTGCCAGCAGCCCCTACTCCGGGACTAGCTCCTACAATGAGCAGTTCTTC | TRBV7-6 | TRBD2 | many | TRBJ2-1
CASSPGGTHTGELFF | TGTGCCAGCTCACCTGGCGGGACCCACACCGGGGAGCTGTTTTTT | TRBV18 | . | . | TRBJ2-2
CASTPNEGSNQPQHF | TGTGCCAGCACTCCGAATGAGGGTAGCAATCAGCCCCAGCATTTT | TRBV25-1 | . | many | TRBJ1-5
CASSLGGGAYTEAFF | TGTGCCAGCAGCTTGGGGGGGGGCGCGTACACTGAAGCTTTCTTT | TRBV7-3 | . | many | TRBJ1-1
CASSHGGAGDRASETQYF | TGTGCCAGCAGCCACGGAGGGGCCGGGGACAGAGCTTCCGAGACCCAGTACTTC | TRBV9 | . | few | TRBJ2-5
CASSLQFRDKSYEQYF | TGTGCCAGCTCACTACAGTTCCGGGACAAGTCCTACGAGCAGTACTTC | TRBV18 | . | few | TRBJ2-7
CASSPSGGEAFF | TGTGCCAGCAGTCCCTCGGGAGGAGAAGCTTTCTTT | TRBV28 | . | many | TRBJ1-1
CASSLQGEGSYEQYF | TGTGCCAGCAGCCTTCAGGGAGAGGGCTCCTACGAGCAGTACTTC | TRBV5-8 | . | . | TRBJ2-7
CASRPRLGTSGRGQFF | TGTGCCAGCAGACCTCGCCTCGGGACTAGCGGGAGAGGGCAGTTCTTC | TRBV28 | TRBD2 | many | TRBJ2-1
CASRRTSGSYNEQFF | TGTGCCAGCAGACGGACTAGCGGGAGCTACAATGAGCAGTTCTTC | TRBV7-8 | TRBD2 | many | TRBJ2-1
CASTPGLAASYEQYF | TGTGCCAGCACCCCGGGACTAGCGGCCTCCTACGAGCAGTACTTC | TRBV7-2 | TRBD2 | many | TRBJ2-7
CSAYFQGVTSEQYF | TGCAGTGCCTATTTTCAGGGAGTTACGAGCGAGCAGTACTTC | TRBV20-1 | . | . | TRBJ2-7
CATRPQDGNTEAFF | TGTGCCACCAGACCACAGGATGGGAACACTGAAGCTTTCTTT | TRBV24-1 | . | many | TRBJ1-1
CASSLDLGGLAGTRGDEQFF | TGTGCCAGCAGCTTAGACCTTGGAGGACTAGCGGGGACTCGTGGCGATGAGCAGTTCTTC | TRBV7-6 | TRBD2 | few | TRBJ2-1
CASSSGQGLSDTQYF | TGTGCCAGCAGCTCGGGACAGGGTTTATCAGATACGCAGTATTTT | TRBV7-3 | TRBD1 | many | TRBJ2-3
CASSLVGGFSGYTF | TGTGCCAGCAGCTTAGTTGGGGGATTTAGTGGCTACACCTTC | TRBV13 | . | few | TRBJ1-2
CSAPTSGGSSYNEQFF | TGCAGTGCTCCTACTAGCGGGGGGAGCTCCTACAATGAGCAGTTCTTC | TRBV20-1 | TRBD2 | few | TRBJ2-1
CASSVVGDEKLFF | TGTGCCAGCAGTGTAGTGGGGGACGAAAAACTGTTTTTT | TRBV2 | . | many | TRBJ1-4
CASTYWGTYEQYF | TGTGCCAGCACCTACTGGGGGACCTACGAGCAGTACTTC | TRBV7-2 | . | . | TRBJ2-7
CSAHRSGEGIQYF | TGCAGTGCTCACCGCTCAGGGGAGGGCATTCAGTACTTC | TRBV20-1 | . | . | TRBJ2-4
CSGRGGNEQFF | TGCAGCGGACGGGGGGGAAATGAGCAGTTCTTC | TRBV29-1 | TRBD2 | many | TRBJ2-1
CATRPADRRYEQYF | TGTGCCACTCGACCGGCAGACCGTCGATACGAGCAGTACTTC | TRBV27 | . | many | TRBJ2-7
CASSRRSGGVRPEQYF | TGTGCCAGCAGCCGAAGATCGGGAGGGGTTCGTCCCGAGCAGTACTTC | TRBV3-1 | TRBD2 | few | TRBJ2-7
CATSTHSGGAANEKLFF | TGTGCCACCAGCACACACTCGGGGGGAGCGGCGAATGAAAAACTGTTTTTT | TRBV15 | . | . | TRBJ1-4
CASILAGGTNEQFF | TGTGCCAGCATCCTAGCGGGAGGAACCAATGAGCAGTTCTTC | TRBV7-9 | TRBD2 | few | TRBJ2-1
CAWKGQGYSGANVLTF | TGTGCCTGGAAGGGACAGGGTTACTCTGGGGCCAACGTCCTGACTTTC | TRBV30 | TRBD1 | few | TRBJ2-6
CSASGSNEQFF | TGCAGTGCTAGTGGGTCAAATGAGCAGTTCTTC | TRBV20-1 | . | . | TRBJ2-1
CASSAGQGMRTEAFF | TGTGCCAGCAGTGCCGGACAGGGGATGAGGACTGAAGCTTTCTTT | TRBV6-4 | TRBD1 | . | TRBJ1-1
CSASRDSPGTQYF | TGCAGTGCTTCACGGGACAGTCCGGGGACCCAGTACTTC | TRBV20-1 | TRBD1 | many | TRBJ2-5
CASSTTGAVGYTF | TGTGCCAGCAGTACAACAGGGGCGGTTGGCTACACCTTC | TRBV6-1 | TRBD1 | . | TRBJ1-2
CASSPNSRDQFF | TGTGCCAGCAGTCCAAACTCCCGGGATCAGTTCTTC | TRBV11-2 | . | once | TRBJ2-1
CASNEDTGATEAFF | TGTGCCAGCAACGAAGACACAGGGGCCACTGAAGCTTTCTTT | TRBV7-2 | TRBD1 | . | TRBJ1-1
CASSLGGSPGQDGYTF | TGCGCCAGCAGCTTGGGGGGATCACCGGGACAGGACGGCTACACCTTC | TRBV5-1 | TRBD1 | . | TRBJ1-2
CASSERSAGSQPQHF | TGTGCCAGCAGTGAACGCAGTGCAGGGAGTCAGCCCCAGCATTTT | TRBV2 | . | many | TRBJ1-5
CASSRLQGANTGELFF | TGTGCCAGCAGCCGATTACAGGGAGCGAACACCGGGGAGCTGTTTTTT | TRBV3-1 | . | few | TRBJ2-2
CASSLRHNEKLFF | TGTGCCAGCAGCTTAAGACATAATGAAAAACTGTTTTTT | TRBV7-2 | . | . | TRBJ1-4
CSVEDSSGSYEQYF | TGCAGCGTTGAAGATTCGAGCGGGAGCTACGAGCAGTACTTC | TRBV29-1 | TRBD2 | . | TRBJ2-7
CASSLDQGQTQYF | TGTGCCAGCAGCTTAGATCAGGGGCAGACCCAGTACTTC | TRBV7-6 | . | many | TRBJ2-5
CASSDSSRTGKSGELFF | TGTGCCAGCAGTGACTCGTCCCGGACAGGGAAGTCCGGGGAGCTGTTTTTT | TRBV6-4 | TRBD1 | few | TRBJ2-2
CASSRRTGRDTEAFF | TGTGCCAGCAGTCGGCGAACAGGGAGGGACACTGAAGCTTTCTTT | TRBV12-3/TRBV12-4 | . | many | TRBJ1-1
CASSQNTGAQETQYF | TGCGCCAGCAGCCAAAATACAGGGGCCCAAGAGACCCAGTACTTC | TRBV4-1 | TRBD1 | . | TRBJ2-5
CASSPPESQGANEKLFF | TGTGCCAGCAGCCCACCTGAGTCTCAGGGAGCTAATGAAAAACTGTTTTTT | TRBV7-9 | . | . | TRBJ1-4
CSVDGLAGVAEQYF | TGCAGCGTTGATGGTCTAGCGGGAGTCGCCGAGCAGTACTTC | TRBV29-1 | TRBD2 | once | TRBJ2-7
CSACLQGKNSNQPQHF | TGCAGTGCTTGTTTACAGGGAAAAAATAGCAATCAGCCCCAGCATTTT | TRBV20-1 | . | few | TRBJ1-5